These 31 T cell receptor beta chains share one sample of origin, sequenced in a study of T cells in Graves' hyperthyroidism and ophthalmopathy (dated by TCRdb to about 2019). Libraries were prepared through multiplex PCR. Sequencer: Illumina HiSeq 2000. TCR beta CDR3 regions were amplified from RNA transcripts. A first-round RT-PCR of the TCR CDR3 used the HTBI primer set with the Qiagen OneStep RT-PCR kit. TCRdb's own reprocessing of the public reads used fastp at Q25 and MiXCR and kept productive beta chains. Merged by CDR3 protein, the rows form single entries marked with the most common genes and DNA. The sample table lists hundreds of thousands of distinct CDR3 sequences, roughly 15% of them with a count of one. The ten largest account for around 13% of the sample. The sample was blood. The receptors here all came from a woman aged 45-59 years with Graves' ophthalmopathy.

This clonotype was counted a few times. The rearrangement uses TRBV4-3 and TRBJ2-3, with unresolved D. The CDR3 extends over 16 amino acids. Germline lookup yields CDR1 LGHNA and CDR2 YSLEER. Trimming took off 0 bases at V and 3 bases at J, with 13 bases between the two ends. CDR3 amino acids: CASSQDRVGRTDTQYF. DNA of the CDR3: TGCGCCAGCAGCCAAGATCGGGTCGGGCGGACAGATACGCAGTATTTT.

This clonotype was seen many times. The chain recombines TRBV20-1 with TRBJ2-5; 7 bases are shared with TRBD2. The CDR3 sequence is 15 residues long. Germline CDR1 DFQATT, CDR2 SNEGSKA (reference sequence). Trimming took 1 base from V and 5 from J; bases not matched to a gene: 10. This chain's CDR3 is CSARVPSGMRETQYF. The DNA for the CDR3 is TGCAGTGCTAGAGTCCCCAGCGGGATGAGGGAGACCCAGTACTTC.

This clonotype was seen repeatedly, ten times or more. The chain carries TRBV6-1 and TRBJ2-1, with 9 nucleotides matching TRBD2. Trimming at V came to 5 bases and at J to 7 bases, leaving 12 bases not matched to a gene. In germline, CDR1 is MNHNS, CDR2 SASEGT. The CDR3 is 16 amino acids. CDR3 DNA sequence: TGTGCCAGCAGTTCTGTTCCTAGCGGGGATGGGAATGAGCAGTTCTTC. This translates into CASSSVPSGDGNEQFF.

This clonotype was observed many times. The CDR3: CASAQGIRTDTQYF. For the CDR3, the DNA is TGTGCCAGCGCCCAAGGAATTCGCACAGATACGCAGTATTTT. V gene TRBV7-6 combines with J gene TRBJ2-3; D uncertain. The CDR3 loop spans 14 amino acids. Germline V gene sequence: CDR1 SGHVS, CDR2 FNYEAQ. Deletions cut 8 bases from V and 1 base from J, with 13 bases between.

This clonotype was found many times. The CDR3 reads CASRIGYVETQYF. The CDR3 DNA is TGTGCCAGCAGGATAGGATATGTGGAGACCCAGTACTTC. The chain combines TRBV2 with TRBJ2-5; D ambiguous. V was cut by 6 bases and J by 5 bases, with 13 bases left in between. The CDR3 has 13 residues. CDR1 SNHLY and CDR2 FYNNEI come from the germline V gene.

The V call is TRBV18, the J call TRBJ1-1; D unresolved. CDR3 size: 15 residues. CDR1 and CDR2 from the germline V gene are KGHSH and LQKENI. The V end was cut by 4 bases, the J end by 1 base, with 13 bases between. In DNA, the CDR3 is TGTGCCAGCTCACTAGGGCCGGGCCCGAACACTGAAGCTTTCTTT. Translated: CASSLGPGPNTEAFF.

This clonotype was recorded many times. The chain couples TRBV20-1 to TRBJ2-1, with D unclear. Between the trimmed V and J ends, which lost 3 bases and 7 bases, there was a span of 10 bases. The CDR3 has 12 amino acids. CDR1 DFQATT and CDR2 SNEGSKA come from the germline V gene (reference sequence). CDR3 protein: CSASDRLNEQFF. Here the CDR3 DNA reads TGCAGTGCTAGTGATAGGTTGAATGAGCAGTTCTTC.

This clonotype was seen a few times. CDR3 sequence: CATRSGTGTGETQYF. The CDR3 DNA sequence: TGTGCCACCAGAAGTGGGACAGGGACCGGAGAGACCCAGTACTTC. This chain links TRBV10-3 with TRBJ2-5, with TRBD1 identical over 9 bases. The CDR3 contains 15 residues. V lost 10 bases, J lost 4 bases, and 13 bases stayed unmatched. CDR1 and CDR2 from the germline V gene are ENHRY and SYGVKD.

The CDR3 region is CASSIRLAGGTDTQYF. CDR3 nucleotide sequence: TGTGCCAGTAGTATTCGACTAGCGGGAGGAACAGATACGCAGTATTTT. V usage is TRBV19 and J usage is TRBJ2-3; 13 nucleotides match TRBD2. The CDR3 covers 16 residues. Germline V gives CDR1 LNHDA, CDR2 SQIVND (reference sequence). Trimming cost V 3 bases and J 3 bases; bases outside gene matches: 3.

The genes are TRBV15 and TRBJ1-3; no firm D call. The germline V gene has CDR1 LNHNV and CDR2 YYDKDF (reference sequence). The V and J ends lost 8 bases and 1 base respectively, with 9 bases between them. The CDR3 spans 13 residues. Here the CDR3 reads CATGYASGNTIYF. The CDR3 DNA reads TGTGCCACCGGGTATGCGTCTGGAAACACCATATATTTT.

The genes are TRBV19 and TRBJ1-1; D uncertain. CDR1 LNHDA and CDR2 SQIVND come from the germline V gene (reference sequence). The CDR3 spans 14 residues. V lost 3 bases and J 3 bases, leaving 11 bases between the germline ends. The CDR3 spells CASSIFQRDTEAFF. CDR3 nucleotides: TGTGCCAGTAGTATCTTCCAAAGGGACACTGAAGCTTTCTTT.

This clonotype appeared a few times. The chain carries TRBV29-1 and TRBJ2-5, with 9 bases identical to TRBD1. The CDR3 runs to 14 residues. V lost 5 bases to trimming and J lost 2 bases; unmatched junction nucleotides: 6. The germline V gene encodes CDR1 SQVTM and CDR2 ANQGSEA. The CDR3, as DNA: TGCAGCGTTCCCGGACAGGGGAGTCAAGAGACCCAGTACTTC. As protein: CSVPGQGSQETQYF.

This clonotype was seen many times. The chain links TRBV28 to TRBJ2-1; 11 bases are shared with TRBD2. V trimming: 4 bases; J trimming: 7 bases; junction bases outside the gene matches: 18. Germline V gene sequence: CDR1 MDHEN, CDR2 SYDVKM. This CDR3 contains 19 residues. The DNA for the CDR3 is TGTGCCAGCAGTTCGCTTCAATTTAGCGGGAGGGCCTTGCGAAATGAGCAGTTCTTC. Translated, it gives CASSSLQFSGRALRNEQFF.

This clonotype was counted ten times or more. CDR3 nucleotide sequence: TGTGCCAGCAGCGCCGGGACAGCAAACCTCAGATCTGAAGCTTTCTTT. Translation: CASSAGTANLRSEAFF. The V and J genes are TRBV7-9 and TRBJ1-1, with 7 bases identical to TRBD1. The V segment lost 5 bases and the J segment 6 bases; nucleotides outside the gene matches: 15. The V gene's germline CDR1 is SEHNR and CDR2 FQNEAQ (reference sequence). The CDR3 loop spans 16 amino acids.

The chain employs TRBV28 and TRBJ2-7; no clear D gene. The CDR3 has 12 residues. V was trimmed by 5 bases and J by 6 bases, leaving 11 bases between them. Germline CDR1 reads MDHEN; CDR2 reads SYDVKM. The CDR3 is CASSPGFFEQYF. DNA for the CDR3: TGTGCCAGCAGTCCTGGGTTCTTCGAGCAGTACTTC.

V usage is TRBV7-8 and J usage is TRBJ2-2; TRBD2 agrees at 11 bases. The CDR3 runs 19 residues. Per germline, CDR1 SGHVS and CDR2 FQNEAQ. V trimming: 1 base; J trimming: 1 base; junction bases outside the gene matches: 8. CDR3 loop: CASSLVPSLAGVNTGELFF. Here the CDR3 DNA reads TGTGCCAGCAGCTTAGTACCTTCACTAGCGGGAGTGAACACCGGGGAGCTGTTTTTT.

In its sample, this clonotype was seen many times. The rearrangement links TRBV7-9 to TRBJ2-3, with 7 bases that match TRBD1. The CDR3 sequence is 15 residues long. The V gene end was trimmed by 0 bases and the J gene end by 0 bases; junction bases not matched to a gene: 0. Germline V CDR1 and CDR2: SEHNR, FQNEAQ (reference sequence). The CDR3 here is CASSLAGQSTDTQYF. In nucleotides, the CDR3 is TGTGCCAGCAGCTTAGCGGGACAGAGCACAGATACGCAGTATTTT.

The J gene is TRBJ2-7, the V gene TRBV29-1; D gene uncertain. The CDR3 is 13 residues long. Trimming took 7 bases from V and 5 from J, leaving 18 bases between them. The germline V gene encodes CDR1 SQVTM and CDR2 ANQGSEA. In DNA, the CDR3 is TGCAGCGCCGGAAGCGCTCCTGGGGACGAGCAGTACTTC. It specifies CSAGSAPGDEQYF.

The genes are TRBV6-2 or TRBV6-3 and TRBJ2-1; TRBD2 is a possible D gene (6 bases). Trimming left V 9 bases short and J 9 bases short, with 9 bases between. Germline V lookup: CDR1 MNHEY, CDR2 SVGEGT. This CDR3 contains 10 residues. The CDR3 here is CASGLPEQFF. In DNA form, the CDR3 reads TGTGCCAGTGGACTACCTGAGCAGTTCTTC.

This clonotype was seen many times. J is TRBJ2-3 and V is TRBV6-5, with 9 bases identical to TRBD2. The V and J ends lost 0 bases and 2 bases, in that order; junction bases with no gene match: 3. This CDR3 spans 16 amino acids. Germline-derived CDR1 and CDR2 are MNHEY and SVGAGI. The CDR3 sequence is CASSYSSGRSTDTQYF. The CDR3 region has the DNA TGTGCCAGCAGTTACTCTAGCGGGAGATCCACAGATACGCAGTATTTT.

CDR3 amino acids: CASSTSAGQNNYEQFF. In nucleotides, the CDR3 is TGTGCCAGCAGTACTTCCGCCGGACAGAACAACTATGAGCAGTTCTTC. This chain uses TRBV6-2 or TRBV6-3 with TRBJ2-1; tentative D call: TRBD1 (6 bases). This CDR3 spans 16 amino acids. V lost 5 bases, J lost 8 bases, and 22 bases lay in between. The germline V gene has CDR1 MNHEY and CDR2 SVGEGT.

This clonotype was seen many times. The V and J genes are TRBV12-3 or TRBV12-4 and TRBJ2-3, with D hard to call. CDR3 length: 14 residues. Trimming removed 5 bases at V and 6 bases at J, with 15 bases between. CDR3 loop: CASSPKVFVDTQYF. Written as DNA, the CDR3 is TGTGCCAGCAGTCCTAAGGTTTTCGTCGATACGCAGTATTTT.

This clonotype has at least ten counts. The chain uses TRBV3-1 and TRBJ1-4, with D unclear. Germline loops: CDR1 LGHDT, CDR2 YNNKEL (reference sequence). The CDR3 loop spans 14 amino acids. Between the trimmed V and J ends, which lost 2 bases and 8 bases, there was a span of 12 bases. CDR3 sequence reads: CASSQNRRSEKLFF. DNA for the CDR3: TGTGCCAGCAGCCAAAACCGCCGTAGCGAAAAACTGTTTTTT.

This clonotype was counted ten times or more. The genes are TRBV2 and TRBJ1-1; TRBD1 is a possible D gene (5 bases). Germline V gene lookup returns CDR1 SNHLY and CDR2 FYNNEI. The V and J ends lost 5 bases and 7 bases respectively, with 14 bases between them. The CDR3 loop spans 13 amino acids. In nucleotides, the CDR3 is TGTGCCAGCAGTTTAGGGGTGGGCAATGAAGCTTTCTTT. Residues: CASSLGVGNEAFF.

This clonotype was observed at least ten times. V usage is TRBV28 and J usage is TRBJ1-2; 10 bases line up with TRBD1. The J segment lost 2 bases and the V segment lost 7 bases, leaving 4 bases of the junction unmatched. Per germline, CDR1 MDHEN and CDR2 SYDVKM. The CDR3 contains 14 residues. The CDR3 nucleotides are TGTGCCAGCACAGAGACAGGGGGCAACTATGGCTACACCTTC. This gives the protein CASTETGGNYGYTF.

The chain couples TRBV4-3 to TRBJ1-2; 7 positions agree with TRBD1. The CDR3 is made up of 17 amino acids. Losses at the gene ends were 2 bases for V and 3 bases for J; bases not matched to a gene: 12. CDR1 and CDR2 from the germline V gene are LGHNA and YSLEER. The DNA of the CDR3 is TGCGCCAGCAGCCAAAAAACAGGGGACAGTGAGGACTATGGCTACACCTTC. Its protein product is CASSQKTGDSEDYGYTF.

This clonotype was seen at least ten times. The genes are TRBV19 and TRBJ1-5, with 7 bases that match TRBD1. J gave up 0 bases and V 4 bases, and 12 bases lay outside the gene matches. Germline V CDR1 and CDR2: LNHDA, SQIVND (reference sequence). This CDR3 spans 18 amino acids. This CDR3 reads CASSNSLGTAYSNQPQHF. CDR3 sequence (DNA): TGTGCCAGTAGTAACTCCCTCGGGACAGCCTATAGCAATCAGCCCCAGCATTTT.

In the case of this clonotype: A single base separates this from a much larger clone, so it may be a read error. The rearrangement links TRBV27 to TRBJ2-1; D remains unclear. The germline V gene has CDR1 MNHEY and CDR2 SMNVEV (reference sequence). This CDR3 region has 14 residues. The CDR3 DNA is TGTGTCAGCAGTTCTCTGGGTTCCTACAATGAGCAGTTCTTC. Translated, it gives CVSSSLGSYNEQFF.

The CDR3, as DNA: TGTGCCAGCAGCTTAGTGGACAGTTCTTTTTACAATGAGCAGTTCTTC. This gives the protein CASSLVDSSFYNEQFF. This chain joins TRBV11-2 and TRBJ2-1, with D possibly being TRBD1 (6 bases). The CDR3 length is 16 residues. Per germline, CDR1 SGHAT and CDR2 FQNNGV. V dropped 1 base and J dropped 4 bases, with 14 bases sitting between them.

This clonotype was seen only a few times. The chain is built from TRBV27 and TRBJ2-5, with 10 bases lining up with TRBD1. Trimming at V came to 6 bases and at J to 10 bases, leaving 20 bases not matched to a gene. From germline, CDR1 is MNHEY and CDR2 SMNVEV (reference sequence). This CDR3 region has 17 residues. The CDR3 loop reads CASSPNRGGQGGNGQYF. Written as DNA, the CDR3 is TGTGCCAGCAGCCCTAACCGCGGAGGACAGGGGGGGAATGGCCAGTACTTC.

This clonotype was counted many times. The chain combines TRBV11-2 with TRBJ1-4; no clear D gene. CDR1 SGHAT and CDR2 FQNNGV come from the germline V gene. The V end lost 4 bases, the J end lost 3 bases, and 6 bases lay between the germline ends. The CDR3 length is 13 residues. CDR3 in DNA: TGTGCCAGCAGCTCCGGACCTAATGAAAAACTGTTTTTT. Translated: CASSSGPNEKLFF.